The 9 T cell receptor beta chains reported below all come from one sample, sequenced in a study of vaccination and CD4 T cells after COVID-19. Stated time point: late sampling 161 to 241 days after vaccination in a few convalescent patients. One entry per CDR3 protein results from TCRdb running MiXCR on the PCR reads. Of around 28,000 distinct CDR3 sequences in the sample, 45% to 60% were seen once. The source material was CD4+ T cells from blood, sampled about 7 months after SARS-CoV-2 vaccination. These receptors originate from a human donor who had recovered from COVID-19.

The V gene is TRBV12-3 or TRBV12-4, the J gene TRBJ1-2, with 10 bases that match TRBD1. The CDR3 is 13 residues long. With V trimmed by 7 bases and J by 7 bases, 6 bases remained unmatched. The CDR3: CASIRQGASGYTF. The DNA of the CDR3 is TGTGCCAGCATCCGACAGGGGGCGAGTGGCTACACCTTC.

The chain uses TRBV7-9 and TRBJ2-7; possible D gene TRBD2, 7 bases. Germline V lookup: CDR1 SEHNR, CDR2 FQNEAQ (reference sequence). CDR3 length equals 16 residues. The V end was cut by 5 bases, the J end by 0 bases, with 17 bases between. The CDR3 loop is CASSPRGGHNSYEQYF. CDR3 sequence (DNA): TGTGCCAGCAGCCCGAGGGGGGGGCACAACTCCTACGAGCAGTACTTC.

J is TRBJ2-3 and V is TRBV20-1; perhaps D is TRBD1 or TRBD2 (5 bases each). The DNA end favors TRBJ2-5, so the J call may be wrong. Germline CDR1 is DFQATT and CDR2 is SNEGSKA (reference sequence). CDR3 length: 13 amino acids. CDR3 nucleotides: TGCAGTGCTAGTTGGGTCAGGGAGGAGACCCAGTACTTC. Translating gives CSASWVREETQYF.

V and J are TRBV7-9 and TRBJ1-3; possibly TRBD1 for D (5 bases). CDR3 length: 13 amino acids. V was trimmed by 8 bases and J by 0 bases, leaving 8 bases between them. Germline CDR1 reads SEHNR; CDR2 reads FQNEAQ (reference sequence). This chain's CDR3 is CASRGDSGNTIYF. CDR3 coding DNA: TGTGCCAGCCGGGGGGACTCTGGAAACACCATATATTTT.

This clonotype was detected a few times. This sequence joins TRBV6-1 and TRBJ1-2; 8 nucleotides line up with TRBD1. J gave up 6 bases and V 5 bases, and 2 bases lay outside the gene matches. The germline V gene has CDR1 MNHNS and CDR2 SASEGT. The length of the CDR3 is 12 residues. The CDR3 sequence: CASSLTGDGYTF. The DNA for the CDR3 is TGTGCCAGCAGTCTGACAGGGGATGGCTACACCTTC.

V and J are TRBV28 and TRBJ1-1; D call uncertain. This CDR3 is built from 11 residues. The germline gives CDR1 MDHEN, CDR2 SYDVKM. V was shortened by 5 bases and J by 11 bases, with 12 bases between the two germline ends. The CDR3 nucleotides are TGTGCCAGCAGTCGCGATGTGACTGCTTTCTTT. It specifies CASSRDVTAFF.

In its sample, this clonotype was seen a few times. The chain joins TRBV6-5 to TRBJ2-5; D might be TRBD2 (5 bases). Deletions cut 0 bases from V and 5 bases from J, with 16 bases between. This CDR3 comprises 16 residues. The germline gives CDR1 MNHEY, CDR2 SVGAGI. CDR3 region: CASSYSSWLAGETQYF. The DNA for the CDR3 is TGTGCCAGCAGTTACTCGAGCTGGCTAGCTGGTGAGACCCAGTACTTC.

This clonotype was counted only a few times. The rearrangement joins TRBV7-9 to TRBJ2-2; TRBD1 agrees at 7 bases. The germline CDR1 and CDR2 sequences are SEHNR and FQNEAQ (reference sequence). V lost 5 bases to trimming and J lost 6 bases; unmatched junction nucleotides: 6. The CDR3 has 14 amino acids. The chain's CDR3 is CASSHDRVAGELFF. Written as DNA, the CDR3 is TGTGCCAGCAGCCACGACAGGGTAGCCGGGGAGCTGTTTTTT.

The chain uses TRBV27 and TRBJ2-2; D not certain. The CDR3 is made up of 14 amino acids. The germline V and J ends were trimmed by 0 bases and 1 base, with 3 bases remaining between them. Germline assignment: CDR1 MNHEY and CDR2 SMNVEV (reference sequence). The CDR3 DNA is TGTGCCAGCAGTTTATCAGGGAACACCGGGGAGCTGTTTTTT. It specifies CASSLSGNTGELFF.